The clone carrying this T cell receptor (beta chain) turned up a few times. The target antigen is unknown. The data derive from a study of T-cell memory formation after mild COVID-19. From the 5' RACE reads, TCRdb called clonotypes with MiXCR, one entry per CDR3 protein. The repertoire holds tens of thousands of distinct CDR3 sequences, with approximately 16% as singletons. Study-level findings and limits: Pre-infection memory held some responding clones, suggesting pre-existing cross-reactive T cells responded. Most CD4+ clones that shrank were in CM and EM, while CD8+ ones turned up in EMRA. The second-wave clones peaking on day 37 were not confirmed as SARS-CoV-2-specific.

This TCR came from an adult woman who had mild COVID-19 (a few samples of this study predate the infection). Cell type and time point are not known. The sample consisted of PBMCs or a T cell subset sorted from them (not recorded which).

The CDR3 sequence: CASSPTSGSPYEQYF. The CDR3 DNA reads TGCGCCAGCAGCCCCACTAGCGGGAGCCCCTACGAGCAGTACTTC. The chain combines TRBV5-1 with TRBJ2-7; TRBD2 matches 11 bases. Germline loops: CDR1 SGHRS, CDR2 YFSETQ. The CDR3 has 15 amino acids. V dropped 4 bases and J dropped 2; count of bases not matched to a gene: 5.